These T cell receptor beta chains were read from a single sample in a study of blood T cell repertoires in COVID-19. Clones were sequenced by immunoSEQ multiplex PCR, and TCRdb holds only the in-frame ones, with some missing. Of a few hundred thousand clones in the sample, 90% were seen once. The specimen sequenced was PBMCs or T cells enriched from blood (not recorded which). These receptors all come from a man younger than 35 who had recovered from COVID-19. Both conserved end residues are part of each CDR3. The order of the fields is D gene, clone size, V gene, J gene, CDR3 DNA, CDR3 protein. A D gene is named only where the DNA matches it firmly. Not all rows give a size; the values are once, few, many and, for expanded clones, a class.

d_call: TRBD1; clone_size: .; v_call: TRBV10-2; j_call: TRBJ1-6; cdr3_nt: TGCGCCAGCAGTGACAGCTCTCGAGACAGGGCTTCACCCCTCCACTTT; cdr3_aa: CASSDSSRDRASPLHF
d_call: .; clone_size: .; v_call: TRBV4-1; j_call: TRBJ2-1; cdr3_nt: TGCGCCAGCAGCCAAACTTTTAACAATGAGCAGTTCTTC; cdr3_aa: CASSQTFNNEQFF
d_call: .; clone_size: .; v_call: TRBV7-6; j_call: TRBJ2-5; cdr3_nt: TGTGCCAGCAGTAAAAACGCTGCAAGCAATTACCAAGAGACCCAGTACTTC; cdr3_aa: CASSKNAASNYQETQYF
d_call: TRBD1; clone_size: once; v_call: TRBV24-1; j_call: TRBJ2-5; cdr3_nt: TGTGCCACCAGTGAACTAGGACAGGGGGATGAGACCCAGTACTTC; cdr3_aa: CATSELGQGDETQYF
d_call: .; clone_size: .; v_call: TRBV19; j_call: TRBJ1-2; cdr3_nt: TGTGCCAGTAGTATCAGCTGGGGCGACGGAGGCTACACCTTC; cdr3_aa: CASSISWGDGGYTF
d_call: TRBD1; clone_size: .; v_call: TRBV10-2; j_call: TRBJ2-7; cdr3_nt: TGCGCCAGCAGAGGCCGGGACAGCACCTACGAGCAGTACTTC; cdr3_aa: CASRGRDSTYEQYF
d_call: TRBD1; clone_size: .; v_call: TRBV7-2; j_call: TRBJ2-2; cdr3_nt: TGTGCCAGCAGCCCGGAGGGGACAGGAACGGGCGGGGAGCTGTTTTTT; cdr3_aa: CASSPEGTGTGGELFF
d_call: TRBD1; clone_size: .; v_call: TRBV28; j_call: TRBJ1-2; cdr3_nt: TGTGCCACCCGGGCCGGGACAGTAAAAGGCTACACCTTC; cdr3_aa: CATRAGTVKGYTF
d_call: TRBD1; clone_size: .; v_call: TRBV11-3; j_call: TRBJ2-7; cdr3_nt: TGTGCCAGCAGCGACCGGACAGGGGGCAGCGAGCAGTACTTC; cdr3_aa: CASSDRTGGSEQYF
d_call: .; clone_size: .; v_call: TRBV27; j_call: TRBJ1-1; cdr3_nt: TGTGCCAGCAGTTTTGGACTGCCGAACACTGAAGCTTTCTTT; cdr3_aa: CASSFGLPNTEAFF
d_call: .; clone_size: .; v_call: TRBV5-4; j_call: TRBJ2-3; cdr3_nt: TGTGCCAGCAGCTTGGGACGGAGGAGGACAGATACGCAGTATTTT; cdr3_aa: CASSLGRRRTDTQYF
d_call: TRBD1; clone_size: .; v_call: TRBV19; j_call: TRBJ1-2; cdr3_nt: TGTGCCAGTAGTCCGGCGGGACAGGGCAACTATGGCTACACCTTC; cdr3_aa: CASSPAGQGNYGYTF
d_call: TRBD1; clone_size: .; v_call: TRBV25-1; j_call: TRBJ1-6; cdr3_nt: TGTGCCAGCAGTGGGAGGACAGGGGCTAATTCACCCCTCCACTTT; cdr3_aa: CASSGRTGANSPLHF
d_call: TRBD1; clone_size: .; v_call: TRBV5-6; j_call: TRBJ1-5; cdr3_nt: TGTGCCAGCAGCTTCCGGACAGGGAGCAATCAGCCCCAGCATTTT; cdr3_aa: CASSFRTGSNQPQHF
d_call: TRBD1; clone_size: .; v_call: TRBV7-3; j_call: TRBJ1-3; cdr3_nt: TGTGCCAGCAGCCCCGGGACAGGGGGAAACACCATATATTTT; cdr3_aa: CASSPGTGGNTIYF
d_call: TRBD2; clone_size: .; v_call: TRBV7-6; j_call: TRBJ2-7; cdr3_nt: TGTGCCAGCAGCTTAGAGGGACTAGCGCCTAACTACGAGCAGTACTTC; cdr3_aa: CASSLEGLAPNYEQYF
d_call: TRBD1; clone_size: .; v_call: TRBV7-9; j_call: TRBJ1-1; cdr3_nt: TGTGCCAGCAGCCTTGGGACAGGGCTAGACACTGAAGCTTTCTTT; cdr3_aa: CASSLGTGLDTEAFF
d_call: TRBD1; clone_size: .; v_call: TRBV27; j_call: TRBJ2-7; cdr3_nt: TGTGCCAGCAGTTTAACCTACGGACAGGCGAACTACGAGCAGTACTTC; cdr3_aa: CASSLTYGQANYEQYF
d_call: TRBD1; clone_size: .; v_call: TRBV27; j_call: TRBJ1-6; cdr3_nt: TGTGCCAGCAGACCTACCGGGACAGGATTTAATTCACCCCTCCACTTT; cdr3_aa: CASRPTGTGFNSPLHF
d_call: .; clone_size: .; v_call: TRBV2; j_call: TRBJ2-7; cdr3_nt: TGTGCCAGCAGACAACCGCGGGGTGGGCTCACCGAGCAGTACTTC; cdr3_aa: CASRQPRGGLTEQYF
d_call: TRBD2; clone_size: .; v_call: TRBV4-1; j_call: TRBJ2-1; cdr3_nt: TGCGCCAGCAGCCCCTCTCCGGGACTAGCGACCAATGAGCAGTTCTTC; cdr3_aa: CASSPSPGLATNEQFF
d_call: TRBD1; clone_size: once; v_call: TRBV29-1; j_call: TRBJ2-5; cdr3_nt: TGCAGCGTTGAGACAGGGGGTGAGACCCAGTACTTC; cdr3_aa: CSVETGGETQYF
d_call: TRBD2; clone_size: .; v_call: TRBV5-5; j_call: TRBJ2-1; cdr3_nt: TGTGCCAGCAGCTTTGCTACTAGCGGTTACAATGAGCAGTTCTTC; cdr3_aa: CASSFATSGYNEQFF
d_call: TRBD1; clone_size: .; v_call: TRBV6-4; j_call: TRBJ1-1; cdr3_nt: TGTGCCAGCAGTGACACAGACAGGGCCACTGAAGCTTTCTTT; cdr3_aa: CASSDTDRATEAFF
d_call: .; clone_size: .; v_call: TRBV27; j_call: TRBJ1-2; cdr3_nt: TGTGCCAGCAGTGCACAGGGCTATGGCTACACCTTC; cdr3_aa: CASSAQGYGYTF
d_call: .; clone_size: .; v_call: TRBV2; j_call: TRBJ1-1; cdr3_nt: TGTGCCAGCAGTGAAGCGAGACGAGAGGTTTTCTTT; cdr3_aa: CASSEARREVFF
d_call: .; clone_size: .; v_call: TRBV27; j_call: TRBJ1-1; cdr3_nt: TGTGCCAGCAGTTTATCGGGGGGGCCGGGAACTGAAGCTTTCTTT; cdr3_aa: CASSLSGGPGTEAFF
d_call: TRBD2; clone_size: .; v_call: TRBV9; j_call: TRBJ2-3; cdr3_nt: TGTGCCAGCAGCGAGCGGGAGTTCGCAGATACGCAGTATTTT; cdr3_aa: CASSEREFADTQYF
d_call: .; clone_size: .; v_call: TRBV18; j_call: TRBJ1-1; cdr3_nt: TGTGCCAGCTCACCGGTAGGGGCCACTGAAGCTTTCTTT; cdr3_aa: CASSPVGATEAFF
d_call: TRBD2; clone_size: .; v_call: TRBV6-1; j_call: TRBJ2-1; cdr3_nt: TGTGCCAGCAGTGAATACGCGGGAGGGGCGTACAATGAGCAGTTCTTC; cdr3_aa: CASSEYAGGAYNEQFF
d_call: TRBD1; clone_size: .; v_call: TRBV7-2; j_call: TRBJ1-5; cdr3_nt: TGTGCCAGCAGCTCATCCAAACACGACAGGGCAACTTGGAATCAGCCCCAGCATTTT; cdr3_aa: CASSSSKHDRATWNQPQHF
d_call: .; clone_size: .; v_call: TRBV7-8; j_call: TRBJ1-2; cdr3_nt: TGTGCCAGCAGCCTGACCGGGACTCGATATGGCTACACCTTC; cdr3_aa: CASSLTGTRYGYTF
d_call: .; clone_size: .; v_call: TRBV7-2; j_call: TRBJ2-3; cdr3_nt: TGTGCCAGCAGCTTAGATCTGGATACGCAGTATTTT; cdr3_aa: CASSLDLDTQYF
d_call: .; clone_size: .; v_call: TRBV28; j_call: TRBJ2-7; cdr3_nt: TGTGCCAGCACTTTCCGGAGCTCCTACGAGCAGTACTTC; cdr3_aa: CASTFRSSYEQYF
d_call: .; clone_size: .; v_call: TRBV12-3/TRBV12-4; j_call: TRBJ1-6; cdr3_nt: TGTGCCAGCAGTTTTGGGGGGAGAGCACCCCTCCACTTT; cdr3_aa: CASSFGGRAPLHF
d_call: TRBD1; clone_size: .; v_call: TRBV10-3; j_call: TRBJ1-1; cdr3_nt: TGTGCCATCAGTGACGGACAGGGCACTGAAGCTTTCTTT; cdr3_aa: CAISDGQGTEAFF
d_call: TRBD1; clone_size: once; v_call: TRBV6-5; j_call: TRBJ2-7; cdr3_nt: TGTGCCAGCACTATAAAACAGGGGGACGGCTACGAGCAGTACTTC; cdr3_aa: CASTIKQGDGYEQYF
d_call: .; clone_size: .; v_call: TRBV21-1; j_call: TRBJ1-2; cdr3_nt: TGTGCCACTAGGGGGAGAGATGGCTACACCTTC; cdr3_aa: CATRGRDGYTF
d_call: .; clone_size: .; v_call: TRBV29-1; j_call: TRBJ2-3; cdr3_nt: TGCAGCGTTGATGGTCTAGCCGGCACAGATACGCAGTATTTT; cdr3_aa: CSVDGLAGTDTQYF
d_call: .; clone_size: .; v_call: TRBV6-5; j_call: TRBJ1-2; cdr3_nt: TGTGCCAGCAGAACCGGGACAAACCACCTGGGCTACACCTTC; cdr3_aa: CASRTGTNHLGYTF
d_call: TRBD1; clone_size: .; v_call: TRBV28; j_call: TRBJ1-5; cdr3_nt: TGTGCCAGCACCAACGCAGGGGGCGCGAATCAGCCCCAGCATTTT; cdr3_aa: CASTNAGGANQPQHF
d_call: TRBD1; clone_size: .; v_call: TRBV5-6; j_call: TRBJ2-5; cdr3_nt: TGTGCCAGCAGCTTGCTCTGGACAGGGGGGACTCAAGAGACCCAGTACTTC; cdr3_aa: CASSLLWTGGTQETQYF
d_call: TRBD1; clone_size: .; v_call: TRBV19; j_call: TRBJ1-4; cdr3_nt: TGTGCCAGTATTGGTCGGGACAGGGGGGGAAAACTGTTTTTT; cdr3_aa: CASIGRDRGGKLFF
d_call: .; clone_size: few; v_call: TRBV6-1; j_call: TRBJ2-5; cdr3_nt: TGTGCCAGCGCGACGGAGGGCGGGACCCAGTACTTC; cdr3_aa: CASATEGGTQYF
d_call: TRBD1; clone_size: .; v_call: TRBV6-1; j_call: TRBJ2-3; cdr3_nt: TGTGCCAGCAGTGAAACAGCAGGGGGTGTTGGAGATACGCAGTATTTT; cdr3_aa: CASSETAGGVGDTQYF
d_call: TRBD1; clone_size: .; v_call: TRBV5-1; j_call: TRBJ1-5; cdr3_nt: TGCGCCAGCAGCTTGGAGGGGGCCTCCAATCAGCCCCAGCATTTT; cdr3_aa: CASSLEGASNQPQHF
d_call: .; clone_size: .; v_call: TRBV5-1; j_call: TRBJ1-5; cdr3_nt: TGCGCCAGCAGCTTGACAGGGTTAACCAATCAGCCCCAGCATTTT; cdr3_aa: CASSLTGLTNQPQHF
d_call: TRBD1; clone_size: .; v_call: TRBV27; j_call: TRBJ1-2; cdr3_nt: TGTGCCAGCAGAAAACAGGGGGGTGGGTATGGCTACACCTTC; cdr3_aa: CASRKQGGGYGYTF
d_call: .; clone_size: .; v_call: TRBV30; j_call: TRBJ1-6; cdr3_nt: TGTGCCTGGAGTGGGATGGGGAGCCTAAGTCCCTATAATTCACCCCTCCACTTT; cdr3_aa: CAWSGMGSLSPYNSPLHF
d_call: TRBD1; clone_size: .; v_call: TRBV29-1; j_call: TRBJ1-1; cdr3_nt: TGCAGCGTACAACAGGGGGGGGCCACTGAAGCTTTCTTT; cdr3_aa: CSVQQGGATEAFF
d_call: .; clone_size: .; v_call: TRBV5-1; j_call: TRBJ2-1; cdr3_nt: TGCGCCAGCAGCTTGGCCGGGACGGGATGGGGGGATGAGCAGTTCTTC; cdr3_aa: CASSLAGTGWGDEQFF
d_call: .; clone_size: .; v_call: TRBV5-1; j_call: TRBJ1-1; cdr3_nt: TGCGCCAGCAGCTTCGACAGTTTGGACACTGAAGCTTTCTTT; cdr3_aa: CASSFDSLDTEAFF
d_call: .; clone_size: .; v_call: TRBV3-1/TRBV3-2; j_call: TRBJ1-6; cdr3_nt: TGTGCCAGCAGCCAAGGGAGCTCCTATAATTCACCCCTCCACTTT; cdr3_aa: CASSQGSSYNSPLHF
d_call: TRBD1; clone_size: .; v_call: TRBV7-9; j_call: TRBJ2-7; cdr3_nt: TGTGCCAGCAGCTTGGGGACAGGGTGGGACGAGCAGTACTTC; cdr3_aa: CASSLGTGWDEQYF